These 11 T cell receptor beta chains originate from one sample sequenced in a study of T cells in Graves' hyperthyroidism and ophthalmopathy. Amplification targeted TCR beta CDR3 regions from RNA transcripts. The HTBI primer set was used in a first-round RT-PCR of the TCR CDR3. Each CDR3 protein gets one entry after TCRdb re-called the multiplex PCR reads with MiXCR. The sample includes about 540,000 distinct CDR3 sequences, 46% of them seen just once. The sample comprised peripheral blood or thyroid tissue (not recorded which). The receptors shown here come from a young woman with Graves' hyperthyroidism.

The rearrangement uses TRBV7-6 and TRBJ1-1, with 12 bases aligning to TRBD1. V lost 1 base and J lost 4; bases outside the gene matches: 7. CDR3 length equals 17 residues. Germline CDR1 SGHVS, CDR2 FNYEAQ. The DNA for the CDR3 is TGTGCCAGCAGCTTAGGGGACAGGGGGCGGTTCGGCACTGAAGCTTTCTTT. Translation: CASSLGDRGRFGTEAFF.

The chain joins TRBV7-9 to TRBJ1-4; D perhaps matches TRBD1 (6 bases). The CDR3 consists of 14 residues. The germline CDR1 and CDR2 sequences are SEHNR and FQNEAQ (reference sequence). V gave up 2 bases and J gave up 8 bases, with 12 bases separating them. The CDR3 region has the DNA TGTGCCAGCAGCTTACCCACAGGGTTCGAAAAACTGTTTTTT. As protein: CASSLPTGFEKLFF. The full variable domain, rest sourced from reference TRBV7-9 and TRBJ1-4, is DTGVSQNPRHKITKRGQNVTFRCDPISEHNRLYWYRQTLGQGPEFLTYFQNEAQLEKSRLLSDRFSAERPKGSFSTLEIQRTEQGDSAMYLCASSLPTGFEKLFFGSGTQLSVL.

The V gene is TRBV6-2 or TRBV6-3, the J gene TRBJ1-2; TRBD1 aligns across 8 bases. CDR3 length: 16 amino acids. V lost 0 bases and J lost 8; bases outside the gene matches: 11. Per germline, CDR1 MNHEY and CDR2 SVGEGT. This chain's CDR3 is CASSYSGTGASWGYTF. In nucleotides, the CDR3 is TGTGCCAGCAGTTACTCCGGGACAGGCGCCTCCTGGGGCTACACCTTC.

This clonotype has ten or more counts. This sequence joins TRBV11-2 and TRBJ2-5; 12 bases agree with TRBD2. Trimming cost V 0 bases and J 1 base; bases outside gene matches: 6. CDR1 is SGHAT and CDR2 is FQNNGV in the germline V gene. This CDR3 contains 18 residues. Written as DNA, the CDR3 is TGTGCCAGCAGCTTAGATCGACTAGCGGGAGTGACCCAAGAGACCCAGTACTTC. Amino acids: CASSLDRLAGVTQETQYF.

This clonotype was seen at least ten times. J is TRBJ2-7 and V is TRBV6-5, with TRBD2 matching over 7 bases. The V gene's germline CDR1 is MNHEY and CDR2 SVGAGI. This CDR3 spans 14 amino acids. The V segment lost 2 bases and the J segment 2 bases; nucleotides outside the gene matches: 3. The CDR3 region is CASSYARGAYEQYF. CDR3 DNA sequence: TGTGCCAGCAGTTACGCCCGGGGGGCCTACGAGCAGTACTTC.

This clonotype occurred many times. The chain carries TRBV25-1 and TRBJ2-2; 10 nucleotides match TRBD1. The CDR3 sequence is 14 residues long. V lost 6 bases and J lost 3; bases outside the gene matches: 1. Germline V gene lookup returns CDR1 MGHDK and CDR2 SYGVNS. The CDR3 protein is CASSGTGDTGELFF. DNA for the CDR3: TGTGCCAGCAGCGGGACAGGGGACACCGGGGAGCTGTTTTTT.

This clonotype was counted at least ten times. This rearrangement joins TRBV28 to TRBJ1-6; 9 bases agree with TRBD1. Germline values: CDR1 MDHEN, CDR2 SYDVKM. The junction had 5 bases not matched to a gene; V was cut back by 3 bases and J by 8 bases. The CDR3 spans 15 residues. CDR3 DNA sequence: TGTGCCAGCAGTTTCCGGGGACAGGGAGATTCACCCCTCCACTTT. Its protein is CASSFRGQGDSPLHF.

This clonotype was observed at least ten times. The CDR3 sequence is CASSLRDNSYEQYF. The CDR3 nucleotides are TGTGCCAGCAGCCTCCGGGACAATTCCTACGAGCAGTACTTC. The V gene is TRBV7-6, the J gene TRBJ2-7, with D possibly matching TRBD1 (6 bases). V lost 5 bases, J lost 1 base, and 12 bases lay in between. The CDR3 is 14 amino acids. Germline V gives CDR1 SGHVS, CDR2 FNYEAQ.

For this clonotype: A much larger clone differs from this one at a single base, so this may be a read error. The J gene is TRBJ2-7, the V gene TRBV11-2; 7 nucleotides line up with TRBD2. Germline CDR1 reads SGHAT; CDR2 reads FQNNGV. CDR3 size: 13 residues. DNA of the CDR3: TGTGCCGGCAGCAGGATAGCGGGTTACGAGCAGTACTTC. This gives the protein CAGSRIAGYEQYF.

This clonotype was observed a handful of times. This sequence joins TRBV3-1 and TRBJ2-7; no firm D call. The CDR3 is made up of 12 amino acids. V was clipped by 4 bases and J by 5 bases, with 9 bases between them. Germline assignment: CDR1 LGHDT and CDR2 YNNKEL (reference sequence). The DNA for the CDR3 is TGTGCCAGCAGCCGGAACAACGACGAGCAGTACTTC. It yields the protein CASSRNNDEQYF.

This clonotype came up many times. The V gene is TRBV6-5, the J gene TRBJ1-3, with 8 nucleotides matching TRBD1. J gave up 4 bases and V 6 bases, and 5 bases lay outside the gene matches. This CDR3 comprises 14 residues. Germline V gene data show CDR1 as MNHEY and CDR2 as SVGAGI. In nucleotides, the CDR3 is TGTGCCAGCAGCTCAGGGGGCACGGGAAACACCATATATTTT. Encoded protein: CASSSGGTGNTIYF.